Given below is one T cell receptor (beta chain) in context. Its cognate antigen is unknown. This CDR3 has 16 residues. The V gene lost 0 bases and the J gene lost 0 bases, with 11 bases spanning the gap. Germline values: CDR1 SEHNR, CDR2 FQNEAQ (reference sequence). The data were taken from a study of beta chain features in type 1 diabetes. Expressed TCRB transcripts were sequenced, since all the RNA that had been isolated was reverse transcribed. The assay was immunoSEQ multiplex PCR, and TCRdb's table has in-frame clones only and misses some. The profile shows fewer than 70,000 clones, roughly 63% of them singletons. A CD45RO/CCR7/CD25/CD127/CD95/CD27 panel sorted naive, central memory, regulatory and stem cell-like memory CD4+ cells. Study-wide findings and caveats: TCRB CDR3s were moderately but significantly shorter in Type 1 diabetes patients in all four CD4+ subsets.

The sample comprised stem cell memory CD4+ T cells from blood. The clonotype comes from a woman aged 25-40 years with type 1 diabetes. This chain connects TRBV7-9 to TRBJ1-1; TRBD1 is a possible D gene (5 bases). Here the CDR3 reads CASSLARGGMNTEAFF. CDR3 bases: TGTGCCAGCAGCTTAGCGCGCGGGGGAATGAACACTGAAGCTTTCTTT. The full variable domain, with the rest looked up from reference TRBV7-9 and TRBJ1-1, is DTGVSQNPRHKITKRGQNVTFRCDPISEHNRLYWYRQTLGQGPEFLTYFQNEAQLEKSRLLSDRFSAERPKGSFSTLEIQRTEQGDSAMYLCASSLARGGMNTEAFFGQGTRLTVV.